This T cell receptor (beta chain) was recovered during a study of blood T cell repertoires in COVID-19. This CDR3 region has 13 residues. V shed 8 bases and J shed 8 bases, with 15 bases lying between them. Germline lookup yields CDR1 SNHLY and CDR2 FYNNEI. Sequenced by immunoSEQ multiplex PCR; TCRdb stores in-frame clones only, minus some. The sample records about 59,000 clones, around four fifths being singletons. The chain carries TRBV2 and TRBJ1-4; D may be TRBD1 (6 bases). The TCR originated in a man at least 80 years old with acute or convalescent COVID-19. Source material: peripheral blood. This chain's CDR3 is CASRGTFLEKLFF. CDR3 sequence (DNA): TGTGCCAGCCGAGGGACATTCCTGGAAAAACTGTTTTTT.